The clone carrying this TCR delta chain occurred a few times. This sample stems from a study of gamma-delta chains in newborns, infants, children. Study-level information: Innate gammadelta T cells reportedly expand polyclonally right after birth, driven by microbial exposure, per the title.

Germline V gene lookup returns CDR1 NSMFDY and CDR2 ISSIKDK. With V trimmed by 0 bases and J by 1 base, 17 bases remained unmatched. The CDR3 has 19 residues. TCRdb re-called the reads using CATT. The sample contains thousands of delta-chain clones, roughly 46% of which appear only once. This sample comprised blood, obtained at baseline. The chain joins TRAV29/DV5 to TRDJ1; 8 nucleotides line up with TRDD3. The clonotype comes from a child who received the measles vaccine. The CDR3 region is CAASEFGGGWERATDKLIF. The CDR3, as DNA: TGTGCAGCAAGCGAATTTGGTGGGGGATGGGAGCGAGCCACCGATAAACTCATCTTT.